This TCR beta chain was recorded in a study of blood T cells in healthy people across ages. Notes on the study in general: Estimated diversity that came from one million T cells was considered an underestimate. Across samples, TCR beta diversity tracked strongly with naive T cell percentage.

For the second PCR, which ran for 7 to 11 cycles, a sample-barcoded 5' primer and a J-beta primer mix were used. TCRdb analysed the 5' RACE reads with MiXCR anew, one entry per CDR3 protein. The data hold 1,500,000 or so distinct CDR3 sequences, with approximately 43% observed a single time. This clonotype occurred a few times. The antigen remains undetermined. Trimming at V came to 5 bases and at J to 0 bases, leaving 7 bases not matched to a gene. Per the germline V gene, CDR1 is SGHRS and CDR2 is YFSETQ. This CDR3 spans 16 amino acids. Each donor was a healthy Caucasian individual from Russia, aged roughly 6 to 100.

This receptor was taken from a woman aged 18-30 years in good health. Sequenced: blood. V and J are TRBV5-1 and TRBJ1-1; the match to TRBD1 covers 10 bases. The chain's CDR3 is CASSSDRGTLNTEAFF. The CDR3 DNA follows: TGCGCCAGCAGTTCGGACAGGGGGACTCTGAACACTGAAGCTTTCTTT. Combining the CDR3 with reference TRBV5-1 and TRBJ1-1 gives the whole variable domain KAGVTQTPRYLIKTRGQQVTLSCSPISGHRSVSWYQQTPGQGLQFLFEYFSETQRNKGNFPGRFSGRQFSNSRSEMNVSTLELGDSALYLCASSSDRGTLNTEAFFGQGTRLTVV.